This is a list of T cell receptor beta chains from one sample in a study of blood T cell repertoires in COVID-19. TCRdb's copy holds only in-frame clones and misses some; the assay was immunoSEQ multiplex PCR. The sample has hundreds of thousands of clones; roughly 87% are singletons. Sequenced input: peripheral blood. The origin of the receptors is a human donor in a cohort sampled during active COVID-19. Each CDR3 is given with its conserved first and last residue. A clone size is listed for some rows: how often the clone was seen (once, few, many), or a class if it is expanded.

clone_size,j_call,v_call,cdr3_aa
-,TRBJ2-7,TRBV18,CASSLVSYEQYF
-,TRBJ2-7,TRBV18,CASSAGTLRYEQYF
-,TRBJ1-1,TRBV4-1,CASSPRQNTEAFF
-,TRBJ1-2,TRBV28,CASSDPGQGTYGYTF
-,TRBJ1-2,TRBV30,CASDRGVYGYTF
-,TRBJ1-2,TRBV25-1,CASSVPGQGIGYTF
once,TRBJ2-1,TRBV15,CATSRDNSGSFYNEQFF
once,TRBJ2-5,TRBV6-5,CASSYSHRGLGETQYF
-,TRBJ2-2,TRBV6-6,CASSYWGGTNTGELFF
once,TRBJ2-7,TRBV6-5,CASWLGTSGGYEQYF
-,TRBJ1-2,TRBV7-2,CASSLSGAGIGYTF
-,TRBJ1-2,TRBV24-1,CATSDTPGSRAGGYTF
-,TRBJ2-7,TRBV4-3,CASSQGRGADEQYF
-,TRBJ2-7,TRBV10-3,CATWTSGSFLGEQYF
-,TRBJ2-5,TRBV2,CASSELTSGSQTQYF
once,TRBJ2-5,TRBV24-1,CATSDMGSGTQYF
-,TRBJ2-7,TRBV10-1,CASSAGRGSSYEQYF
-,TRBJ2-5,TRBV18,CASGTAQETQYF
-,TRBJ1-4,TRBV28,CASSLPTGGAANEKLFF
-,TRBJ2-7,TRBV5-4,CASSLGSEIVKQYF
-,TRBJ2-4,TRBV6-2/TRBV6-3,CASSYPQGRKNIQYF
-,TRBJ2-5,TRBV5-6,CASSQRLAGVAVETQYF
-,TRBJ2-7,TRBV7-9,CASSFWTGGMCEQYF
-,TRBJ2-7,TRBV28,CASSFHGFGQYF
-,TRBJ1-4,TRBV5-8,CASSFPGANEKLFF
-,TRBJ1-2,TRBV27,CASSSSTGWRANYGYTF
-,TRBJ1-2,TRBV7-2,CASSSRPRVRLRGRDGYTF
-,TRBJ2-7,TRBV6-6,CASSQTGGPYEQYF
once,TRBJ1-1,TRBV27,CASSFTRNTEAFF
-,TRBJ2-7,TRBV18,CASSPGQGYLSYEQYF
-,TRBJ1-5,TRBV27,CASSLERGGQPQHF
-,TRBJ1-3,TRBV28,CASSLSGGNTIYF
-,TRBJ1-1,TRBV7-9,CASSQLRNTEAFF
-,TRBJ2-5,TRBV27,CASKYRREETQYF
-,TRBJ2-7,TRBV19,CASSILQGANHEQYF
-,TRBJ2-7,TRBV4-3,CASSQGGGRDSYEQYF
-,TRBJ2-2,TRBV27,CASKEGAIGELFF
-,TRBJ2-7,TRBV10-3,CAISDRGGTGNHEQYF
-,TRBJ1-5,TRBV18,CASSPPGRGDNQPQHF
-,TRBJ1-3,TRBV4-3,CASSPELQGVDTIYF
-,TRBJ2-2,TRBV11-2,CASSLGRGTGELFF
-,TRBJ2-7,TRBV4-2,CASSQVGISYEQYF